A selection of T cell receptor beta chains follows, all from one sample in a study of blood T cell repertoires in COVID-19. Sequencing used immunoSEQ multiplex PCR; TCRdb keeps in-frame clones, though not all of them. The table lists just over 150,000 clones, 85% to 90% of them singletons. The sequencing input was PBMCs or T cells enriched from blood (not recorded which). The origin of the receptors is a woman in her forties or fifties who had recovered from COVID-19. Both conserved end residues are part of each CDR3. A D gene is named only where the DNA matches it firmly. Some rows mark clone size as missing; the rest say once, few, many or name a class of expanded clone.

V gene,D gene,J gene,clone size,CDR3 DNA,CDR3 protein
TRBV21-1,-,TRBJ2-5,-,TGTGCCAGCAGCAAAGATGGAGCGGGGCCGCGGGAAGAGACCCAGTACTTC,CASSKDGAGPREETQYF
TRBV12-5,-,TRBJ2-1,-,TGTGCTAGTGGTTTGGTAAGGGCAGGGTTAGGTGAGCAGTTCTTC,CASGLVRAGLGEQFF
TRBV18,-,TRBJ1-2,-,TGTGCCAGCTCACCAGTGGACATTCATGGCTACACCTTC,CASSPVDIHGYTF
TRBV24-1,-,TRBJ2-1,-,TGTGCCACCAGTGTTGCGGGCAATGAGCAGTTCTTC,CATSVAGNEQFF
TRBV6-2/TRBV6-3,TRBD2,TRBJ2-7,-,TGTGCCAGCAGTTCGGGGCTAGCGGGGCAAGAGCAGTACTTC,CASSSGLAGQEQYF
TRBV5-4,-,TRBJ1-3,-,TGTGCCAGCAGCTTTAGGGGTTACGGAAACACCATATATTTT,CASSFRGYGNTIYF
TRBV5-1,-,TRBJ2-7,-,TGCGCCAGCAGCTTGGGGCTTACGGCAGGCCGGTCAACCTACGAGCAGTACTTC,CASSLGLTAGRSTYEQYF
TRBV2,-,TRBJ2-6,-,TGTGCCAGCAGTCCCGGGAAGTCTGGGGCCAACGTCCTGACTTTC,CASSPGKSGANVLTF
TRBV3-1/TRBV3-2,TRBD1,TRBJ2-7,-,TGTGCCAGCAGCCGCCCGGGACAGGGGTCATACGAGCAGTACTTC,CASSRPGQGSYEQYF
TRBV4-2,-,TRBJ1-4,-,TGTGCCAGCAGCCAAGGTTCCTGGACCGAGGGCCAACTGTTTTTT,CASSQGSWTEGQLFF
TRBV14,TRBD1,TRBJ2-5,-,TGTGCCAGCAGCCAAGATAGGGGGACAGGGATGGAGACCCAGTACTTC,CASSQDRGTGMETQYF
TRBV5-8,TRBD1,TRBJ2-1,-,TGTGCCAGCAGCGCCCGACAGGGCTATTTGGGCAATGAGCAGTTCTTC,CASSARQGYLGNEQFF
TRBV6-5,-,TRBJ1-4,-,TGTGCCAGCAGTCCGCAGGGTGAAAAACTGTTTTTT,CASSPQGEKLFF
TRBV11-2,TRBD1,TRBJ1-2,-,TGTGCCAGCAGCTTAACCCAGGGGGCGAGAGGCTACACCTTC,CASSLTQGARGYTF
TRBV7-3,-,TRBJ1-1,-,TGTGCCAGCAGCAGGAGACACACAGGATACACTGAAGCTTTCTTT,CASSRRHTGYTEAFF
TRBV30,TRBD2,TRBJ2-5,-,TGTGCCTGGAGTAGAGCGGGACAGACCCAGTACTTC,CAWSRAGQTQYF
TRBV9,-,TRBJ2-7,-,TGTGCCAGCAGCGTTGGGACATTTATTTACGAGCAGTACTTC,CASSVGTFIYEQYF
TRBV2,-,TRBJ2-2,-,TGTGCCAGCAGAGTCACGGGTGGCGGGGAGCTGTTTTTT,CASRVTGGGELFF
TRBV13,TRBD1,TRBJ1-2,-,TGTGCCAGCAGCCCCCCGACAGGGACCTATGGCTACACCTTC,CASSPPTGTYGYTF
TRBV18,-,TRBJ1-3,-,TGTGCCAGCTCACCAACTACAGGGAGCTCTGGAAACACCATATATTTT,CASSPTTGSSGNTIYF
TRBV5-6,-,TRBJ1-3,once,TGTGCCAGCAGCTTGGAAAGACTGAGTGGAAACACCATATATTTT,CASSLERLSGNTIYF
TRBV20-1,-,TRBJ2-3,-,TGCAGTGCTAGTCCGGGGACAGATACGCAGTATTTT,CSASPGTDTQYF
TRBV7-9,-,TRBJ1-1,-,TGTGCCAGCAGCTTACAGGGGCCTGAAGCTTTCTTT,CASSLQGPEAFF
TRBV5-1,-,TRBJ1-2,-,TGCGCCAGCAGCTTCGGTACCGGAGCTAACTATGGCTACACCTTC,CASSFGTGANYGYTF
TRBV6-5,TRBD2,TRBJ2-3,-,TGTGCCAGCAGCCCGTCGGGGGGGGGAACAGATACGCAGTATTTT,CASSPSGGGTDTQYF
TRBV5-5,-,TRBJ1-1,once,TGTGCCAGCAGCTTCCGGGACGGAGGGAAAAACACTGAAGCTTTCTTT,CASSFRDGGKNTEAFF
TRBV7-9,TRBD2,TRBJ2-2,once,TGTGCCAGCACCAAGAATCCAGCGGGGTACACCGGGGAGCTGTTTTTT,CASTKNPAGYTGELFF
TRBV9,TRBD1,TRBJ2-7,few,TGTGCCAGCAGCGTAGGACAGGGCCCCCCCTACGAGCAGTACTTC,CASSVGQGPPYEQYF
TRBV11-2,-,TRBJ1-6,-,TGTGCCAGCAGCTTAGAGGTACTATCCTCTTCAAATTCACCCCTCCACTTT,CASSLEVLSSSNSPLHF